Included here is one TCR beta chain sequence, with context. The V gene's germline CDR1 is MDHEN and CDR2 SYDVKM. Deletions cut 7 bases from V and 7 bases from J, with 19 bases between. The CDR3 runs to 14 residues. This sample is drawn from a study of blood T cell repertoires in COVID-19. Clones were read by immunoSEQ multiplex PCR, and TCRdb kept only the in-frame ones, dropping some. The table records under 200,000 clones, 75% to 90% of them present only once. The specimen was peripheral blood. This TCR was recovered from a man in his 70s with active or convalescent COVID-19. The chain employs TRBV28 and TRBJ1-2; perhaps TRBD1 as D (6 bases). The CDR3 nucleotides read TGTGCCAGCACCCGGGGACGGGGGGCGCCTGGCTACACCTTC. It codes for CASTRGRGAPGYTF.